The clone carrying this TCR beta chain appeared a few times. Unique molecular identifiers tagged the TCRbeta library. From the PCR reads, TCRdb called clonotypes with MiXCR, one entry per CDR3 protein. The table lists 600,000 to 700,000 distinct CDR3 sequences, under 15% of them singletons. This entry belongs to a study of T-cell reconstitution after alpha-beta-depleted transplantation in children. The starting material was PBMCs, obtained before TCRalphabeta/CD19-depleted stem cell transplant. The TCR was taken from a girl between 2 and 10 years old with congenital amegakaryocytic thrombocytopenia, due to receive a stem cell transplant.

The DNA of the CDR3 is TGTGCCAGCAGTTTAGCCCTAGGGCGGGAGACCGGGGAGCTGTTTTTT. Translated, it gives CASSLALGRETGELFF. This chain connects TRBV28 to TRBJ2-2, with 7 positions matching TRBD2. The germline V gene has CDR1 MDHEN and CDR2 SYDVKM. Germline trimming cut 2 bases from V and 5 bases from J; bases unmatched to any gene: 8. The CDR3 consists of 16 residues.